The clone carrying this TCR beta chain has a single count. Measured with immunoSEQ multiplex PCR; TCRdb has only the in-frame clones, and not every one. The sample consists of over 850,000 clones, about 84% of them appearing once. The length of the CDR3 is 17 residues. Germline CDR1 and CDR2: SSHAT and FNYEAQ (reference sequence). The V and J ends lost 5 bases and 8 bases, in that order; junction bases with no gene match: 12. This sample stems from a study of shared clonotypes between healthy human individuals. This TCR derives from a man younger than 30 in good health. Some clones in this sample may be carry-over from other donors' samples. The sequenced sample was memory CD4+ T cells from PBMCs. Subset here: CD45RA-negative fraction. The rearrangement uses TRBV7-7 and TRBJ2-2, with TRBD1 identical over 12 bases. This CDR3 is CASSPGTGGAVTGELFF. Here the CDR3 DNA reads TGTGCCAGCAGCCCAGGGACAGGGGGCGCCGTAACTGGGGAGCTGTTTTTT.